This is a list of T cell receptor beta chains from one sample in a study of blood T cells in healthy people across ages. TCRdb analysed the 5' RACE reads with MiXCR anew, one entry per CDR3 protein. This table has approximately 730,000 distinct CDR3 sequences, 40% to 45% appearing once. Material for sequencing was blood. The origin of the receptors is a woman aged 60-75 years in good health. CDR3s include the opening cysteine and the closing phenylalanine or tryptophan. Fields, in order: D gene, J gene, clone size, V gene, CDR3 protein, CDR3 DNA. A D gene is named only where the DNA matches it firmly. Expanded clones are given a class, and other clones once, few, many or no size at all.

NA | TRBJ1-4 | NA | TRBV2 | CASMIRDTEKLFF | TGTGCCAGCATGATCAGGGACACCGAAAAACTGTTTTTT
TRBD2 | TRBJ2-2 | NA | TRBV7-3 | CASSFTGGTGEPFF | TGTGCCAGCAGCTTCACGGGGGGTACCGGGGAGCCGTTTTTT
TRBD1 | TRBJ2-7 | few | TRBV27 | CASSQGQGVGDYEQYF | TGTGCCAGCAGTCAAGGACAGGGGGTGGGGGACTACGAGCAGTACTTC
NA | TRBJ1-1 | NA | TRBV7-6 | CASSQNRARNTEAFF | TGTGCCAGCAGCCAGAATAGGGCTCGCAACACTGAAGCTTTCTTT
TRBD1 | TRBJ2-3 | NA | TRBV5-1 | CASSLGGQGASIDTQYF | TGCGCCAGCAGCCTGGGGGGACAGGGGGCAAGCATAGATACGCAGTATTTT
NA | TRBJ2-1 | once | TRBV30 | CAWSADMPQFF | TGTGCCTGGAGTGCGGACATGCCCCAGTTCTTC
NA | TRBJ2-1 | NA | TRBV7-9 | CASSTGSHNEQFF | TGTGCCAGCAGTACGGGATCACACAATGAGCAGTTCTTC
NA | TRBJ2-2 | NA | TRBV27 | CASSLEGPTNTGELFF | TGTGCCAGCAGTTTAGAGGGCCCCACGAACACCGGGGAGCTGTTTTTT
NA | TRBJ1-1 | NA | TRBV6-5 | CASSYKGITEAFF | TGTGCCAGCAGTTACAAGGGGATCACTGAAGCTTTCTTT
NA | TRBJ1-6 | NA | TRBV2 | CASSEGDNFSPLHF | TGTGCCAGCAGTGAGGGGGACAACTTTTCACCCCTCCACTTT
NA | TRBJ2-1 | few | TRBV3-1 | CASSLLKNEQFF | TGTGCCAGCAGCTTATTGAAGAATGAGCAGTTCTTC
TRBD2 | TRBJ2-7 | NA | TRBV3-1 | CASSQGDYRLEQYF | TGTGCCAGCAGCCAAGGGGACTACCGGCTGGAGCAGTACTTC
TRBD1 | TRBJ2-7 | NA | TRBV29-1 | CSVHPGQGTYEQYF | TGCAGCGTTCATCCGGGACAGGGGACCTACGAGCAGTACTTC
TRBD2 | TRBJ2-7 | NA | TRBV6-5 | CAITSAGGEQYF | TGTGCCATCACGTCGGCGGGGGGCGAGCAGTACTTC
TRBD2 | TRBJ2-1 | NA | TRBV10-3 | CAISGIAGGGYNEQFF | TGTGCCATCAGTGGAATAGCGGGAGGGGGCTACAATGAGCAGTTCTTC